The 24 T cell receptor beta chains presented below share a single source sample, sequenced in a study of cytomegalovirus exposure and HLA in healthy donors. Using immunoSEQ multiplex PCR, the repertoire was profiled, and TCRdb retains in-frame clones only, with some absent. The table has 150,000 to 200,000 clones, about 80% seen once. Input material: PBMCs. These TCRs come from a man between 18 and 29 years old in good health and CMV-seropositive.

The gene calls are TRBV15 and TRBJ1-2; D gene ambiguous. The CDR3 has 15 amino acids. The germline V gene encodes CDR1 LNHNV and CDR2 YYDKDF (reference sequence). V lost 0 bases and J lost 7, with 15 bases in between. The CDR3, as DNA: TGTGCCACCAGCAGAGAGGAGGCAGGCTATTTTGGCTACACCTTC. It yields the protein CATSREEAGYFGYTF. The full variable domain, in which reference TRBV15 and TRBJ1-2 provide the parts outside the CDR3, is DAMVIQNPRYQVTQFGKPVTLSCSQTLNHNVMYWYQQKSSQAPKLLFHYYDKDFNNEADTPDNFQSRRPNTSFCFLDIRSPGLGDTAMYLCATSREEAGYFGYTFGSGTRLTVV.

CDR3 amino acids: CASSLSGVGLGNEQFF. CDR3 DNA: TGCGCCAGCAGCCTGTCGGGAGTTGGGCTCGGCAATGAGCAGTTCTTC. The gene calls are TRBV4-3 and TRBJ2-1; tentatively, D is TRBD2 (6 bases). V gave up 4 bases and J gave up 6 bases, with 19 bases separating them. Looked up from germline, CDR1 is LGHNA and CDR2 is YSLEER. This CDR3 is built from 16 residues.

This clone appeared a single time. The chain is built from TRBV28 and TRBJ1-1, with D hard to call. Germline CDR1 MDHEN, CDR2 SYDVKM. The length of the CDR3 is 16 residues. V shed 6 bases and J shed 1 base, with 18 bases lying between them. The CDR3 coding sequence is TGTGCCAGCAGACTAGGATTTTTAAAGGGGAACACTGAAGCTTTCTTT. Encoded protein: CASRLGFLKGNTEAFF.

The chain recombines TRBV28 with TRBJ1-5; 8 bases map to TRBD1. The germline CDR1 and CDR2 sequences are MDHEN and SYDVKM. Unmatched junction bases numbered 10, after V lost 6 bases and J lost 6 bases. The CDR3 has 15 residues. The CDR3 coding sequence is TGTGCCAGCAGCCATATTCCAGGGGGCGGTCAGCCCCAGCATTTT. It specifies CASSHIPGGGQPQHF.

The rearrangement links TRBV5-6 to TRBJ2-7; 10 bases agree with TRBD1. The germline CDR1 and CDR2 sequences are SGHDT and YYEEEE. This CDR3 is built from 15 residues. Germline trimming cut 4 bases from V and 1 base from J; bases unmatched to any gene: 5. The CDR3 DNA sequence: TGTGCCAGCAGCACCGGACAGGGGGGGTCCTACGAGCAGTACTTC. It encodes CASSTGQGGSYEQYF.

The rearrangement joins TRBV6-1 to TRBJ2-7, with TRBD2 matching over 10 bases. Germline trimming cut 7 bases from V and 4 bases from J; bases unmatched to any gene: 7. CDR3 length: 14 amino acids. Germline V gives CDR1 MNHNS, CDR2 SASEGT. CDR3 sequence (DNA): TGTGCCAGCACCGAAGCGGGAGGGGAGTACGAGCAGTACTTC. Translating it yields CASTEAGGEYEQYF.

This clone was seen just once. This rearrangement joins TRBV4-3 to TRBJ2-4, with 7 bases lining up with TRBD2. This CDR3 region has 16 residues. Germline CDR1 LGHNA, CDR2 YSLEER. The V segment lost 1 base and the J segment 6 bases; nucleotides outside the gene matches: 9. The CDR3 DNA reads TGCGCCAGCAGCCAAGTTGGTAGCGGGTTGGGAAACATTCAGTACTTC. It is translated as CASSQVGSGLGNIQYF.

With regard to this clone: One junction end does not reproduce the germline sequence, and a read error may be involved. This rearrangement joins TRBV4-2 to TRBJ2-5; the match to TRBD2 covers 8 bases. This CDR3 has 15 amino acids. CDR1 is LGHNA, CDR2 YNFKEQ, per germline. CDR3 region: CASSPTSGGGEAQYF. The CDR3 DNA reads as TGTGCCAGCAGCCCTACTAGCGGAGGAGGAGAGGCCCAGTACTTC.

The V call is TRBV30, the J call TRBJ2-1, with 9 bases that match TRBD2. The germline V gene encodes CDR1 GTSNPN and CDR2 SVGIG (reference sequence). The CDR3 contains 14 residues. The trim removed 1 base at V and 8 bases at J, leaving 6 bases unmatched. The CDR3 here is CAWSGGGVGYEQFF. The CDR3 coding sequence is TGTGCCTGGAGTGGCGGGGGGGTGGGCTATGAGCAGTTCTTC.

The gene calls are TRBV28 and TRBJ2-1; D is possibly TRBD1 (6 bases). CDR1 is MDHEN and CDR2 is SYDVKM in the germline V gene. V lost 7 bases and J 6 bases, leaving 13 bases between the germline ends. The CDR3 runs 13 residues. CDR3 protein: CASTDRIPNEQFF. The CDR3 DNA sequence: TGTGCCAGCACAGACAGGATTCCCAATGAGCAGTTCTTC.

The gene calls are TRBV7-2 and TRBJ1-5; D gene uncertain. The germline CDR1 and CDR2 sequences are SGHTA and FQGNSA. The CDR3 consists of 15 residues. The V and J ends lost 2 bases and 0 bases respectively, with 8 bases between them. The CDR3 protein is CASSLSGYSNQPQHF. The CDR3 bases are TGTGCCAGCAGCTTAAGCGGATATAGCAATCAGCCCCAGCATTTT. The full variable domain, rest sourced from reference TRBV7-2 and TRBJ1-5, is GAGVSQSPSNKVTEKGKDVELRCDPISGHTALYWYRQSLGQGLEFLIYFQGNSAPDKSGLPSDRFSAERTGGSVSTLTIQRTQQEDSAVYLCASSLSGYSNQPQHFGDGTRLSIL.

The chain is built from TRBV4-3 and TRBJ2-7; a possible D gene is TRBD1 (7 bases). The CDR3 length is 17 residues. Germline V CDR1 and CDR2: LGHNA, YSLEER. The V gene lost 0 bases and the J gene lost 5 bases, with 20 bases spanning the gap. This CDR3 reads CASSQESLEGAYHEQYF. The CDR3 DNA reads TGCGCCAGCAGCCAAGAAAGTTTGGAGGGGGCGTACCACGAGCAGTACTTC.

The rearrangement uses TRBV6-1 and TRBJ2-1; D possibly corresponds to TRBD1 (7 bases). The CDR3 runs to 13 residues. V was trimmed by 2 bases and J by 9 bases, leaving 11 bases between them. Looked up from germline, CDR1 is MNHNS and CDR2 is SASEGT. The CDR3 reads CASSEQGGSEQFF. The CDR3 DNA reads as TGTGCCAGCAGTGAACAGGGGGGAAGTGAGCAGTTCTTC.

The chain employs TRBV27 and TRBJ1-5; 9 bases map to TRBD1. CDR3 length: 15 amino acids. The germline V gene has CDR1 MNHEY and CDR2 SMNVEV (reference sequence). The trim removed 2 bases at V and 3 bases at J, leaving 2 bases unmatched. DNA of the CDR3: TGTGCCAGCAGTTTAGGGACAGGGAACAATCAGCCCCAGCATTTT. Translating gives CASSLGTGNNQPQHF.

The chain couples TRBV29-1 to TRBJ1-1, with D perhaps TRBD1 (5 bases). The CDR3 is 12 residues long. Trimming pared 3 bases from V and 3 bases from J, leaving 8 bases between. Germline loops: CDR1 SQVTM, CDR2 ANQGSEA. The CDR3 nucleotides read TGCAGCGTTGACAGGGTATACACTGAAGCTTTCTTT. This translates into CSVDRVYTEAFF.

J is TRBJ2-7 and V is TRBV6-5, with D maybe TRBD1 (5 bases). The CDR3 is 13 residues long. In germline, CDR1 is MNHEY, CDR2 SVGAGI. Trimming took 2 bases from V and 5 from J, leaving 10 bases between them. The CDR3 protein is CASSYRQGNEQYF. DNA for the CDR3: TGTGCCAGCAGTTACCGCCAGGGTAACGAGCAGTACTTC.

The gene calls are TRBV5-4 and TRBJ1-2, with a weak D call TRBD1 (5 bases). CDR1 and CDR2 from the germline V gene are SGHNT and YYREEE (reference sequence). Trimming took off 10 bases at V and 2 bases at J, with 12 bases between the two ends. There are 12 residues in the CDR3. The CDR3 DNA is TGTGCCGGGCCGGCAGGGAACTATGGCTACACCTTC. This codes for CAGPAGNYGYTF.

This clone has just one count. This chain connects TRBV5-8 to TRBJ1-5; D not resolved. The V and J ends lost 4 bases and 4 bases respectively, with 9 bases between them. The germline V gene has CDR1 SGHTS and CDR2 YDEGEE. The CDR3 has 13 residues. The DNA of the CDR3 is TGTGCCAGCAGCCGAGGGAGGAATCAGCCCCAGCATTTT. Translating it yields CASSRGRNQPQHF.

J is TRBJ2-5 and V is TRBV7-8, with 11 bases matching TRBD2. The V gene end was trimmed by 1 base and the J gene end by 5 bases; junction bases not matched to a gene: 3. The CDR3 loop spans 15 amino acids. Germline lookup yields CDR1 SGHVS and CDR2 FQNEAQ. CDR3 protein: CASSLDPSGRETQYF. The CDR3 DNA reads TGTGCCAGCAGCTTAGACCCTAGCGGGAGGGAGACCCAGTACTTC.

This chain links TRBV27 with TRBJ2-1, with 12 bases that match TRBD2. V lost 5 bases to trimming and J lost 7 bases; unmatched junction nucleotides: 9. The CDR3 sequence is 16 residues long. Germline values: CDR1 MNHEY, CDR2 SMNVEV (reference sequence). CDR3 in amino acids: CASSPARGLAGNEQFF. CDR3 nucleotide sequence: TGTGCCAGCAGTCCCGCGCGGGGACTAGCGGGTAATGAGCAGTTCTTC.

V and J are TRBV14 and TRBJ2-1; TRBD2 matches 7 bases. V lost 0 bases to trimming and J lost 12 bases; unmatched junction nucleotides: 5. The CDR3 is 13 residues long. The germline gives CDR1 SGHDN, CDR2 FVKESK. CDR3 nucleotides: TGTGCCAGCAGCCAAGAAACGACTAGCCGGCAGTTCTTC. Translated, it gives CASSQETTSRQFF.

The rearrangement uses TRBV5-4 and TRBJ2-7; TRBD1 matches at 7 bases. The CDR3 is 12 amino acids. In germline, CDR1 is SGHNT, CDR2 YYREEE (reference sequence). Germline trimming cut 4 bases from V and 5 bases from J; bases unmatched to any gene: 3. The CDR3 DNA sequence: TGTGCCAGCAGCCCTACAGGGGACGAGCAGTACTTC. As protein: CASSPTGDEQYF.

V and J are TRBV11-2 and TRBJ2-7, with D unresolved. CDR1 SGHAT and CDR2 FQNNGV come from the germline V gene. The CDR3 length is 15 residues. Trimming took off 1 base at V and 0 bases at J, with 10 bases between the two ends. The CDR3 DNA follows: TGTGCCAGCAGCTTAGTAGGAGAGAGCTCCTACGAGCAGTACTTC. It encodes CASSLVGESSYEQYF. The full variable domain, in which reference TRBV11-2 and TRBJ2-7 provide the parts outside the CDR3, is EAGVAQSPRYKIIEKRQSVAFWCNPISGHATLYWYQQILGQGPKLLIQFQNNGVVDDSQLPKDRFSAERLKGVDSTLKIQPAKLEDSAVYLCASSLVGESSYEQYFGPGTRLTVT.

This clone appeared once. A junction boundary mismatches the germline segment, possibly from a read error. V is TRBV7-8 and J is TRBJ2-1; TRBD2 matches at 13 bases. CDR1 is SGHVS and CDR2 is FQNEAQ in the germline V gene. The CDR3 extends over 14 amino acids. This CDR3 reads CASSLSATSGRFLF. Here the CDR3 DNA reads TGTGCCAGCAGCTTATCCGCGACTAGCGGGAGGTTTCTCTTC.